This paragraph covers one TCR beta chain sequence. PCR employed 60 Vbeta and 13 Jbeta primers. The repertoire was sequenced with immunoSEQ multiplex PCR; TCRdb's copy has only in-frame clones and lacks some. The data contain 120,000 or so clones, around 80% of them singletons. Nominally healthy donors were sampled, though unrecorded immune exposures were likely. The CDR3 contains 15 residues. The V segment lost 7 bases and the J segment 1 base; nucleotides outside the gene matches: 5. Germline V gives CDR1 LNHDA, CDR2 SQIVND (reference sequence). This entry is derived from a study of cytomegalovirus exposure and HLA in healthy donors.

This TCR was sampled from a man aged 30 to 39 in good health and CMV-seropositive. Sequencing input: PBMCs. The chain carries TRBV19 and TRBJ2-2; 8 bases match TRBD1. CDR3 protein: CASIEGTGNTGELFF. DNA for the CDR3: TGTGCCAGTATAGAGGGGACAGGGAACACCGGGGAGCTGTTTTTT.